This TCR beta chain was sequenced for a study of cytomegalovirus exposure and HLA in healthy donors. For the study at large: An early data release held tens of millions of unique TCRs from HLA-typed donors.

Study-level findings and limits: Association of 16,951 TCR beta sequences with HLA alleles was found at 0.05 false discovery rate in a later analysis.

The V and J ends lost 3 bases and 4 bases respectively, with 10 bases between them. This CDR3 contains 14 residues. Germline V gene data show CDR1 as LGHNT and CDR2 as FRNRAP. PCR amplification relied on 60 Vbeta primers (plus 13 Jbeta primers). Clones were read by immunoSEQ multiplex PCR, and TCRdb kept only the in-frame ones, dropping some. The sample lists about 110,000 clones; less than 85% were seen once. Notes on this clone: What it binds is not known.

This receptor was identified in a middle-aged man in good health and CMV-seropositive. The V call is TRBV12-5, the J call TRBJ2-1; maybe TRBD2 (7 bases). The sequencing input was PBMCs. CDR3 loop: CASGFGGPYNEQFF. CDR3 bases: TGTGCTAGTGGTTTCGGGGGGCCTTACAATGAGCAGTTCTTC.